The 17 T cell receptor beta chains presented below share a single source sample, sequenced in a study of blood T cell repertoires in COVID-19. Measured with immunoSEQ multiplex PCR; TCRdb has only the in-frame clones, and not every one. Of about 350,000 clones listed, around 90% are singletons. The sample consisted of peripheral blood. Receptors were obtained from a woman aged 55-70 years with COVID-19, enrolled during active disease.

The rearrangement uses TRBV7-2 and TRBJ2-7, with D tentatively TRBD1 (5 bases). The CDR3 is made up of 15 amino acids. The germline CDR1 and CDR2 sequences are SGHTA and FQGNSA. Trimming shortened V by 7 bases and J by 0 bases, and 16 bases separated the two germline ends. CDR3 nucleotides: TGTGCCAGCAAATCCAGGTGGGGCAGCTCCTACGAGCAGTACTTC. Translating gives CASKSRWGSSYEQYF.

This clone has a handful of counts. The CDR3 loop is CASGPGHNYGYTF. The CDR3 DNA reads TGCGCCAGCGGGCCGGGACACAACTATGGCTACACCTTC. The rearrangement links TRBV5-1 to TRBJ1-2; D is perhaps TRBD1 (6 bases). Looked up from germline, CDR1 is SGHRS and CDR2 is YFSETQ. The CDR3 extends over 13 amino acids. Between the trimmed V and J ends, which lost 7 bases and 2 bases, there was a span of 12 bases.

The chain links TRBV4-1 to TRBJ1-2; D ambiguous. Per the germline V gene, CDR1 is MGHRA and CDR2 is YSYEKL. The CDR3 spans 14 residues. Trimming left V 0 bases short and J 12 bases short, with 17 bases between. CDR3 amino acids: CASSQDEAASRNTF. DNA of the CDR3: TGCGCCAGCAGCCAAGATGAGGCAGCGTCACGAAACACCTTC.

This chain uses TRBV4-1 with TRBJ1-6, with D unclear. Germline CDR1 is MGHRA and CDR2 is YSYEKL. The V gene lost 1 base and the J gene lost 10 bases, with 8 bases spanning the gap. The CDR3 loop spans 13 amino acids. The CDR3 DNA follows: TGCGCCAGCAGCCAAGCGGGTAGATCACCCCTCCACTTT. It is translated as CASSQAGRSPLHF.

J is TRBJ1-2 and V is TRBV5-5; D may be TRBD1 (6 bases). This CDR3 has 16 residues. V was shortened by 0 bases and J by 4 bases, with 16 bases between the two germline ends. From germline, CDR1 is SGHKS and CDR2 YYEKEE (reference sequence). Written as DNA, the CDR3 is TGTGCCAGCAGCTTGGTCCCCCAGGGGTTAGTCTATGGCTACACCTTC. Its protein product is CASSLVPQGLVYGYTF.

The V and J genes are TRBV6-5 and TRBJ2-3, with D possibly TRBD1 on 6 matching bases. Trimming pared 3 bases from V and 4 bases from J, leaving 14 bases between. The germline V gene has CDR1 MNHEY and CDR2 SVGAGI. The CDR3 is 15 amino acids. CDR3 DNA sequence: TGTGCCAGCAGTTATAACAGGGATCCCCCAGATACGCAGTATTTT. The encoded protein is CASSYNRDPPDTQYF.

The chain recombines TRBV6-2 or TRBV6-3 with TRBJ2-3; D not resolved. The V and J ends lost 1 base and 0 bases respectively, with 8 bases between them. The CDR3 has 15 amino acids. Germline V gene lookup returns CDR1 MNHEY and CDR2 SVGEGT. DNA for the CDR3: TGTGCCAGCAGTTACTGGTTAGCTAGCACAGATACGCAGTATTTT. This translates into CASSYWLASTDTQYF.

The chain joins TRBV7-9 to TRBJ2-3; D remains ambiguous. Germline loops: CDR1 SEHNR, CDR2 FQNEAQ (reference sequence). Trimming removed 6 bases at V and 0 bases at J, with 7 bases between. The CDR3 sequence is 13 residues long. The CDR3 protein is CASRLTSTDTQYF. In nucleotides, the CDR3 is TGTGCCAGCAGACTGACTAGCACAGATACGCAGTATTTT.

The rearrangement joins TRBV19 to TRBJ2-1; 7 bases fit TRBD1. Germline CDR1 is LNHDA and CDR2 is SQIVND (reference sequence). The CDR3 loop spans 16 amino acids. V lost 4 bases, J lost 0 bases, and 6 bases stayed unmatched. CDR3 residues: CASSTLTGSSYNEQFF. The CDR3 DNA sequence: TGTGCCAGTAGTACTTTGACAGGGAGCTCCTACAATGAGCAGTTCTTC.

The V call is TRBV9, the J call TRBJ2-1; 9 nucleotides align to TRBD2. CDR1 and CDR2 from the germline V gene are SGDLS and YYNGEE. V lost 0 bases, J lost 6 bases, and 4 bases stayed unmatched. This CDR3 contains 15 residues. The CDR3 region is CASSVVAGGPNEQFF. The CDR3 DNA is TGTGCCAGCAGCGTAGTTGCGGGGGGGCCCAATGAGCAGTTCTTC.

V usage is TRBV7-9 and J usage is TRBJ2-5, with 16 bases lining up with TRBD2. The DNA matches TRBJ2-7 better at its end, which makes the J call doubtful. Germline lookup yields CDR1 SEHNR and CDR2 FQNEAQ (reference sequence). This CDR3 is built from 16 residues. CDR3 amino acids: CASRSGTSGGAAEQYF. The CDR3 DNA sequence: TGTGCCAGCAGATCCGGGACTAGCGGGGGGGCCGCCGAGCAGTACTTC.

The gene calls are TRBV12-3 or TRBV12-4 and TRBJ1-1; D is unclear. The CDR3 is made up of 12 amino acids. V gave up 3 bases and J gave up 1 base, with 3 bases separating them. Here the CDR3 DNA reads TGTGCCAGCAGTTTCCGGAACACTGAAGCTTTCTTT. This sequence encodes CASSFRNTEAFF.

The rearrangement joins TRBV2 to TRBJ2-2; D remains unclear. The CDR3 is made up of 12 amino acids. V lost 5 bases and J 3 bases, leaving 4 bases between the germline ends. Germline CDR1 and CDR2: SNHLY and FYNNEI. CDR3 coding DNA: TGTGCCAGCAGTACTGACACCGGGGAGCTGTTTTTT. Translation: CASSTDTGELFF.

The DNA of the CDR3 is TGTGCCAGCAGTTACGGTCGGAGCCGGGAGCTGTTTTTT. Its translation is CASSYGRSRELFF. This chain uses TRBV6-5 with TRBJ2-2; D unclear. This CDR3 spans 13 amino acids. V gave up 2 bases and J gave up 9 bases, with 10 bases separating them. CDR1 and CDR2 from the germline V gene are MNHEY and SVGAGI.

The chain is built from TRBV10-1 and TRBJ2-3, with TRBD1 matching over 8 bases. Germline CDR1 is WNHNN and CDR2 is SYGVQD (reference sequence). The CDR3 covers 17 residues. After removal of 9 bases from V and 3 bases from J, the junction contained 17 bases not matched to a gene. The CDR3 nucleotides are TGCGCCAGTCCCCAGCTGGCAGGGGGCGTGAGGACAGATACGCAGTATTTT. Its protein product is CASPQLAGGVRTDTQYF.

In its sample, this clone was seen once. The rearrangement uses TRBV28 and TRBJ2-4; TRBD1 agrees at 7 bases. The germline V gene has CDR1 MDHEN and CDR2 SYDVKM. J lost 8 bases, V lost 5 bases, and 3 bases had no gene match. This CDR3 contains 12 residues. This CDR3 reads CASSPTGDIQYF. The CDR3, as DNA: TGTGCCAGCAGTCCCACAGGGGACATTCAGTACTTC. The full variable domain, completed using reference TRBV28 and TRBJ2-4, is DVKVTQSSRYLVKRTGEKVFLECVQDMDHENMFWYRQDPGLGLRLIYFSYDVKMKEKGDIPEGYSVSREKKERFSLILESASTNQTSMYLCASSPTGDIQYFGAGTRLSVL.

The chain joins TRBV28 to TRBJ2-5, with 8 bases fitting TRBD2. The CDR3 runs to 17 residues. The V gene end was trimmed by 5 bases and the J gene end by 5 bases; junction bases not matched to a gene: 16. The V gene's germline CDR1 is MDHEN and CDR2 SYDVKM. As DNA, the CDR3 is TGTGCCAGCAGTCTTCGACTAGGCAGCGGGGGTCGGGAGACCCAGTACTTC. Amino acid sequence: CASSLRLGSGGRETQYF.